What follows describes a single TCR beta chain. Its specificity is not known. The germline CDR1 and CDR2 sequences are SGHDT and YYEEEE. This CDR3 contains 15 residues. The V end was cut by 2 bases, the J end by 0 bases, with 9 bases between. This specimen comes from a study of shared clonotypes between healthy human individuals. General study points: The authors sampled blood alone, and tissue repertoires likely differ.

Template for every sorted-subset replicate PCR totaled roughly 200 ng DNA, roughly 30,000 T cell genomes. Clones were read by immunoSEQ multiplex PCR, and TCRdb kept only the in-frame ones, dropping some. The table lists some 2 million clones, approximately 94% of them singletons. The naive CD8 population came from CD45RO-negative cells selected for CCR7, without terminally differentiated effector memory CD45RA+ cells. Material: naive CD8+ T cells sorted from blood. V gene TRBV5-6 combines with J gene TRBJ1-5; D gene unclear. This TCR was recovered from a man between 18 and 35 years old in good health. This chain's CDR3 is CASSLRQNSNQPQHF. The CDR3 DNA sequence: TGTGCCAGCAGCTTACGTCAGAATAGCAATCAGCCCCAGCATTTT.